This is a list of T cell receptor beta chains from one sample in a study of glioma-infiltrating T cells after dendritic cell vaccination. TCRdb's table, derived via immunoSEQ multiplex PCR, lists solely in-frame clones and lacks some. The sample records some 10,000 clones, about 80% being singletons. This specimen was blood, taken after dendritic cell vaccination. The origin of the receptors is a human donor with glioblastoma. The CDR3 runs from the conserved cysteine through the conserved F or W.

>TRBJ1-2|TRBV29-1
CSVEDGLYGYTF
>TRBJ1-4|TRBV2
CASRLTGLTPTEKLFF
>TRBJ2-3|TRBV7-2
CASRTSPDTQYF
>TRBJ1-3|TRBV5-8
CASSLPPSSGNTIYF
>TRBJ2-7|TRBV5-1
CASSDAPGQSYYEQYF
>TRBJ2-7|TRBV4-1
CASSQATGSRNEQYF
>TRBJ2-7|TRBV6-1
CASSEADSLYEQYF
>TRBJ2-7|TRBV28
CASSLFSLGLGTGEYF
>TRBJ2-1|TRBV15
CATIRFGDSYNEQFF
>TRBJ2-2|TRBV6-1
CASTGLANTGELFF
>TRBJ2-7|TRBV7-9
CASSSQLLAGGPENEQYF
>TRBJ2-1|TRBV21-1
CASSKVPGTVDYNEQFF
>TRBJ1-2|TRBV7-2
CASTSQWGQGGYTF
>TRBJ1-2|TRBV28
CASSPWTIYGYTF
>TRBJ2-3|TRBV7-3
CASSLTGLAGGGDTQYF
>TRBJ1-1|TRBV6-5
CASRSQGVAEAFF
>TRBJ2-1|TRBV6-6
CASSSGLEQFF